The 21 T cell receptor beta chains below all came from one sample that was sequenced in a study of glioma-infiltrating T cells. The iRepertoire nested amplicon-rescue multiplex PCR amplified TCR alpha and beta CDR3s from RNA. TCRdb reprocessed the multiplex PCR reads with MiXCR, giving one entry per CDR3 protein. This table holds roughly 100,000 distinct CDR3 sequences, roughly 40% found once. Sequencing was done on a sample of glioma tissue, nonneoplastic brain tissue, or PBMCs (not recorded which). The origin of the receptors is a human donor with low-grade glioma or glioblastoma, undergoing nonglioma brain surgery, or in good health (not recorded which).

This clonotype was seen ten or more times. This rearrangement joins TRBV7-9 to TRBJ2-1, with a tentative D call TRBD2 (5 bases). The CDR3 extends over 12 amino acids. V was pared by 5 bases and J by 7 bases, with 9 bases between. CDR1 is SEHNR, CDR2 FQNEAQ, per germline (reference sequence). In DNA form, the CDR3 reads TGTGCCAGCAGCGGACTCCCGAATGAGCAGTTCTTC. This translates into CASSGLPNEQFF. Full variable domain (remainder filled in from reference TRBV7-9 and TRBJ2-1): DTGVSQNPRHKITKRGQNVTFRCDPISEHNRLYWYRQTLGQGPEFLTYFQNEAQLEKSRLLSDRFSAERPKGSFSTLEIQRTEQGDSAMYLCASSGLPNEQFFGPGTRLTVL.

This clonotype was detected many times. J is TRBJ1-2 and V is TRBV6-1, with D unresolved. Trimming removed 8 bases at V and 1 base at J, with 5 bases between. Germline V gives CDR1 MNHNS, CDR2 SASEGT. The CDR3 is 11 amino acids. The CDR3 coding sequence is TGTGCCAGCGGCGATAACTATGGCTACACCTTC. It yields the protein CASGDNYGYTF.

This clonotype was seen once. The chain has TRBV5-4 and TRBJ2-7; 10 bases map to TRBD1. The CDR3 loop spans 15 amino acids. V shed 3 bases and J 5 bases; nucleotides not matched to a gene: 8. The germline V gene has CDR1 SGHNT and CDR2 YYREEE (reference sequence). The CDR3 nucleotides are TGTGCCAGCAGCTCCGGACAGGGGGTCTACAACGAGCAGTACTTC. It specifies CASSSGQGVYNEQYF.

This clonotype was observed at least ten times. The chain recombines TRBV6-1 with TRBJ1-6; 10 bases map to TRBD1. J gave up 10 bases and V 5 bases, and 11 bases lay outside the gene matches. The CDR3 length is 16 residues. From germline, CDR1 is MNHNS and CDR2 SASEGT. Here the CDR3 reads CASSRPGQGSRSPLHF. In DNA, the CDR3 is TGTGCCAGCAGTAGGCCGGGACAGGGGTCGCGGTCACCCCTCCACTTT.

Points on this clonotype: One base away lies a much larger clone, so this may be a sequencing read error. This chain joins TRBV28 and TRBJ1-3; D is perhaps TRBD1 (6 bases). The CDR3 totals 14 residues. Germline CDR1 is MDHEN and CDR2 is SYDVKM. The CDR3 is CAGRDGGPGNTICF. The DNA of the CDR3 is TGTGCCGGCAGGGATGGGGGGCCTGGAAACACCATATGTTTT.

Points on this clonotype: Given a much more abundant clone one base away, this may be a read error. The CDR3 does not close with the conserved phenylalanine or tryptophan, likely indicating a read error. This chain uses TRBV5-5 with TRBJ2-1; the D gene is possibly TRBD1 (6 bases). The CDR3 runs to 14 residues. Germline V CDR1 and CDR2: SGHKS, YYEKEE (reference sequence). V lost 5 bases and J lost 2, with 11 bases in between. The DNA of the CDR3 is TGTGCCAGCAGTTGGGGGCTACCCTACAATGAGCAGTTCCTC. It translates to CASSWGLPYNEQFL.

To note about this clonotype: A much bigger clone sits one base away, suggesting this may be a read error. The CDR3 DNA is TGTGCCAGCAGTATGATTAACTCTGGGGCCAACGCCCTGACTTTC. It codes for CASSMINSGANALTF. V gene TRBV12-3 or TRBV12-4 combines with J gene TRBJ2-6, with a tentative D call TRBD1 (5 bases). The CDR3 is 15 residues long.

This clonotype came up many times. The chain employs TRBV6-2 or TRBV6-3 and TRBJ2-3; D not certain. In germline, CDR1 is MNHEY, CDR2 SVGEGT. The CDR3 length is 14 residues. V was cut by 2 bases and J by 2 bases, with 8 bases left in between. The CDR3 sequence: CASSYGQNTDTQYF. In nucleotides, the CDR3 is TGTGCCAGCAGTTACGGCCAGAACACAGATACGCAGTATTTT.

To note about this clonotype: One end of the junction is discordant with germline, which a read error may explain. The rearrangement links TRBV6-1 to TRBJ2-5; D unclear. Germline CDR1 reads MNHNS; CDR2 reads SASEGT. The CDR3 is 14 residues long. CDR3 nucleotide sequence: TGTGCCACCAGTGAAATTCGGCAGCAAGAGACCCAGTATTTC. Amino acids: CATSEIRQQETQYF.

By proportion, this clonotype is medium-sized. The chain links TRBV20-1 to TRBJ2-7, with D maybe TRBD1 (5 bases). In germline, CDR1 is DFQATT, CDR2 SNEGSKA (reference sequence). Trimming pared 6 bases from V and 4 bases from J, leaving 13 bases between. The CDR3 is 12 residues long. The CDR3 spells CSAIGADYEQYF. The CDR3 region has the DNA TGCAGTGCCATTGGGGCAGATTACGAGCAGTACTTC.

The gene calls are TRBV6-1 and TRBJ2-5; tentative D call: TRBD1 (5 bases). V was pared by 4 bases and J by 3 bases, with 9 bases between. Germline CDR1 reads MNHNS; CDR2 reads SASEGT. This CDR3 comprises 13 residues. CDR3 nucleotides: TGTGCCAGCAGTGCGACGGACAAAGAGACCCAGTACTTC. It codes for CASSATDKETQYF.

Concerning this clonotype: A junction end diverges from the germline sequence, so it may reflect a read error. This chain joins TRBV27 and TRBJ2-7, with D hard to call. CDR1 is MNHEY, CDR2 SMNVEV, per germline (reference sequence). There are 13 residues in the CDR3. As DNA, the CDR3 is TGTGCCAGCATGGGTGGGTTAAGTTCACACCTCCACTTC. Protein sequence: CASMGGLSSHLHF.

Ten or more counts support this clonotype. V gene TRBV24-1 combines with J gene TRBJ2-5, with a weak D call TRBD1 (5 bases). Trimming removed 5 bases from V and 5 bases from J, with 14 bases in between. This CDR3 has 14 residues. Per germline, CDR1 KGHDR and CDR2 SFDVKD. Written as DNA, the CDR3 is TGTGCCACCAGTGGGGCCCACCAGGGTGAGACCCAGTACTTC. Translated, it gives CATSGAHQGETQYF.

Regarding this clonotype: Just one base apart from a much larger clone, this may be a read error. The rearrangement links TRBV3-1 to TRBJ2-7; maybe TRBD2 (5 bases). Germline-derived CDR1 and CDR2 are LGHDT and YNNKEL (reference sequence). There are 12 residues in the CDR3. In nucleotides, the CDR3 is TGTGCCATCAGCCCCACTAGTGCCGAGCAGTACTTC. Residues: CAISPTSAEQYF.

Note on this clonotype: An end of the junction does not agree with germline; a read error may underlie this. This chain joins TRBV6-1 and TRBJ1-4; tentatively, D is TRBD1 (6 bases). The CDR3 consists of 13 residues. Germline V gene sequence: CDR1 MNHNS, CDR2 SASEGT. CDR3 residues: CSSSEFRGGLGLF. The CDR3 region has the DNA TGTTCCAGCAGTGAATTTAGGGGGGGACTCGGGCTTTTT.

In this sample, this clonotype turned up many times. The CDR3 here is CASRARLAGGEQYF. CDR3 sequence (DNA): TGTGCCAGCAGGGCCCGACTAGCGGGAGGCGAGCAGTACTTC. J is TRBJ2-7 and V is TRBV7-2; 13 nucleotides line up with TRBD2. Per germline, CDR1 SGHTA and CDR2 FQGNSA. The CDR3 is made up of 14 amino acids. V was pared by 6 bases and J by 6 bases, with 5 bases of the junction left unmatched.

The chain has TRBV6-2 or TRBV6-3 and TRBJ1-5; no clear D gene. The germline V and J ends were trimmed by 6 bases and 3 bases, with 6 bases remaining between them. Germline values: CDR1 MNHEY, CDR2 SVGEGT. The CDR3 spans 12 residues. CDR3 residues: CASRKLNQPQHF. The CDR3 bases are TGTGCCAGCAGAAAACTCAATCAGCCCCAGCATTTT.

As regards this clonotype: A read error is likely, as this CDR3 ends without the conserved phenylalanine or tryptophan. The J gene is TRBJ2-1, the V gene TRBV20-1; D may be TRBD2 (6 bases). This CDR3 region has 16 residues. The germline CDR1 and CDR2 sequences are DFQATT and SNEGSKA (reference sequence). Trimming took off 3 bases at V and 7 bases at J, with 22 bases between the two ends. The chain's CDR3 is CSASGSSGRPLNEQFL. The CDR3 nucleotides read TGCAGTGCTAGTGGTAGTAGCGGAAGACCTCTGAATGAGCAGTTCCTC.

The chain is built from TRBV7-3 and TRBJ2-1; D assignment may be TRBD1 or TRBD2 (5 bases each). Trimming left V 5 bases short and J 0 bases short, with 14 bases between. CDR3 length: 16 residues. Germline lookup yields CDR1 SGHTA and CDR2 FQGTGA. The CDR3 spells CASSLRGPSSYNEQFF. The CDR3 DNA reads as TGTGCCAGCAGCCTAAGGGGACCGAGCTCCTACAATGAGCAGTTCTTC. Full variable domain (outside the CDR3, taken from reference TRBV7-3 and TRBJ2-1): GAGVSQTPSNKVTEKGKYVELRCDPISGHTALYWYRQSLGQGPEFLIYFQGTGAADDSGLPNDRFFAVRPEGSVSTLKIQRTERGDSAVYLCASSLRGPSSYNEQFFGPGTRLTVL.

In this sample, this clonotype turned up many times. The chain couples TRBV5-4 to TRBJ1-2, with D unclear. Germline V gives CDR1 SGHNT, CDR2 YYREEE (reference sequence). This CDR3 spans 10 amino acids. Deletions cut 4 bases from V and 12 bases from J, with 10 bases between. In DNA form, the CDR3 reads TGTGCCAGCAGCGCTGGAGTCCACACCTTC. It yields the protein CASSAGVHTF.

A remark on this clonotype: A junction end diverges from the germline sequence, so it may reflect a read error. This sequence joins TRBV28 and TRBJ1-5; 9 bases are shared with TRBD1. The germline CDR1 and CDR2 sequences are MDHEN and SYDVKM. The CDR3 is made up of 14 amino acids. The CDR3 DNA reads TGTGCCCGCAGGGGACAGGGCGGCACTCAGCCCCAGCATTTT. This gives the protein CARRGQGGTQPQHF.